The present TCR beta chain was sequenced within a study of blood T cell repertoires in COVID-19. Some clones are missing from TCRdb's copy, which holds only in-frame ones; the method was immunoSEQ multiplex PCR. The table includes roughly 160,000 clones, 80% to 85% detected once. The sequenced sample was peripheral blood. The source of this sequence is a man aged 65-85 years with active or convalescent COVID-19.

CDR3 sequence (DNA): TGCGCCAGCAGCCAGAACCCACTGGGGAGAGCGAACACCGGGGAGCTGTTTTTT. Protein product: CASSQNPLGRANTGELFF. V usage is TRBV4-1 and J usage is TRBJ2-2, with D tentatively TRBD2 (5 bases). The CDR3 spans 18 residues. CDR1 is MGHRA and CDR2 is YSYEKL in the germline V gene. V lost 3 bases and J 0 bases, leaving 17 bases between the germline ends.